The subject of this entry is one T cell receptor (beta chain). Germline CDR1 reads MGHDK; CDR2 reads SYGVNS. V shed 3 bases and J shed 7 bases, with 9 bases lying between them. The CDR3 covers 12 residues. Repertoires were generated with immunoSEQ multiplex PCR, while TCRdb's copy carries only in-frame clones and drops some. Altogether 200,000 to 250,000 clones are present, 65% to 85% being singletons, with the ten largest covering roughly 1.3%. These data originate in a study of blood T cell repertoires in COVID-19. This TCR came from a woman aged 25 to 45 with COVID-19, enrolled during active disease. The V call is TRBV25-1, the J call TRBJ1-2; D gene ambiguous. Sequenced input: peripheral blood. CDR3: CASSDPPGGYTF. CDR3 DNA: TGTGCCAGCAGTGACCCTCCCGGTGGCTACACCTTC.